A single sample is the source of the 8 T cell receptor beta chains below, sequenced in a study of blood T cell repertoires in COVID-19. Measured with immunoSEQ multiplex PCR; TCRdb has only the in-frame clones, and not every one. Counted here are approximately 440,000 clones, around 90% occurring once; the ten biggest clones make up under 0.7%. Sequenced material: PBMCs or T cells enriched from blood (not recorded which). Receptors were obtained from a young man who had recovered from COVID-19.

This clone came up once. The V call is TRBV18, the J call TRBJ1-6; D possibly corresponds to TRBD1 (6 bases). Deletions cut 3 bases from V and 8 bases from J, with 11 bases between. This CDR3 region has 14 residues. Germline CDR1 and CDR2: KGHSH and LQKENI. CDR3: CASSPTGGDSPLHF. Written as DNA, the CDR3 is TGTGCCAGCTCACCGACAGGAGGCGATTCACCCCTCCACTTT.

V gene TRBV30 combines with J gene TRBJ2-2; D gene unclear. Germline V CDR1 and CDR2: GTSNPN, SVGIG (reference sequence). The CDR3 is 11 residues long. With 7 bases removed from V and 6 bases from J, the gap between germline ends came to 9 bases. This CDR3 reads CALQEAGELFF. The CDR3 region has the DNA TGTGCCTTGCAAGAGGCCGGGGAGCTGTTTTTT.

CDR3 sequence (DNA): TGTGCCAGCACCAGGGGGATAGGTGAAAAACTGTTTTTT. Protein: CASTRGIGEKLFF. This chain links TRBV2 with TRBJ1-4; 7 bases agree with TRBD1. This CDR3 contains 13 residues. Germline CDR1 and CDR2: SNHLY and FYNNEI. Trimming removed 7 bases from V and 7 bases from J; junction bases left unmatched: 6. Complete variable domain (other parts from reference TRBV2 and TRBJ1-4): EPEVTQTPSHQVTQMGQEVILRCVPISNHLYFYWYRQILGQKVEFLVSFYNNEISEKSEIFDDQFSVERPDGSNFTLKIRSTKLEDSAMYFCASTRGIGEKLFFGSGTQLSVL.

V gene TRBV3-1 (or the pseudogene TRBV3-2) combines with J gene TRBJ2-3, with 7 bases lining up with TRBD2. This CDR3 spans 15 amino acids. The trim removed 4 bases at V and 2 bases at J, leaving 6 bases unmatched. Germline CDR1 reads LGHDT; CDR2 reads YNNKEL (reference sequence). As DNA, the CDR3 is TGTGCCAGCAGCCCGTCGAGCGGGGCCACAGATACGCAGTATTTT. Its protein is CASSPSSGATDTQYF.

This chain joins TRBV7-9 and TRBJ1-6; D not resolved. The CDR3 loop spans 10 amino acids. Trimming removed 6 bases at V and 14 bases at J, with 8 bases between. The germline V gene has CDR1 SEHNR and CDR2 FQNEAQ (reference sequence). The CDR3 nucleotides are TGTGCCAGCAGTCGGGTAGCCCTCCACTTT. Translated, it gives CASSRVALHF.

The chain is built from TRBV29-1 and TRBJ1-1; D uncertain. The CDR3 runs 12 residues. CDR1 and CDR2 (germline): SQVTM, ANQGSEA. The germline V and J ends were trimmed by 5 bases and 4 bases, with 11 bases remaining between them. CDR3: CSVRWAGTEAFF. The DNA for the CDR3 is TGCAGCGTTCGATGGGCAGGCACTGAAGCTTTCTTT.

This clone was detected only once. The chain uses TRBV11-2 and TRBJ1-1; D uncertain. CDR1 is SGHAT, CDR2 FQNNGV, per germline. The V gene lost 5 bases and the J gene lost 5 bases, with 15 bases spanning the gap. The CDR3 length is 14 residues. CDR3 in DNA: TGTGCCAGCAGCAACATAATTGAGGGTACTGAAGCTTTCTTT. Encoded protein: CASSNIIEGTEAFF.

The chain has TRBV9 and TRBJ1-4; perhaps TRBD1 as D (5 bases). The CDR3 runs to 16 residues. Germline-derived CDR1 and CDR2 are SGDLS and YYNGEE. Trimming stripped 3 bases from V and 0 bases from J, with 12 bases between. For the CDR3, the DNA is TGTGCCAGCAGCGCCGGGGGGACCGCAACTAATGAAAAACTGTTTTTT. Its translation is CASSAGGTATNEKLFF.